A single sample gave rise to the 16 T cell receptor beta chains below, sequenced in a study of tumor-infiltrating lymphocytes in primary liver carcinoma. Extraction also yielded germline DNA, while blood RNA was obtained from unsorted whole blood. From 500 ng of total RNA, TCR beta-specific cDNA was reverse-transcribed using a constant-region primer. Slightly modified ARM-PCR served as the procedure for the TCR beta libraries. These libraries came from three rounds of nested multiplex PCR. A C-beta reverse primer and TRBV1-TRBV30 forward primers served in each of the first two PCR rounds, at about 10 cycles apiece. Using its own MiXCR run on the multiplex PCR reads, TCRdb lists one record per CDR3 protein. The table includes fewer than 400,000 distinct CDR3 sequences, over 55% detected once. The source material was peripheral blood. These receptors were obtained from a man aged 35 to 55 with primary liver carcinoma and hepatitis B virus infection.

V is TRBV28 and J is TRBJ2-1; TRBD1 aligns across 8 bases. With V trimmed by 6 bases and J by 2 bases, 6 bases remained unmatched. The CDR3 has 15 amino acids. Germline V lookup: CDR1 MDHEN, CDR2 SYDVKM. The chain's CDR3 is CASRSTGGTYNEQFF. For the CDR3, the DNA is TGTGCCAGCAGGTCCACAGGGGGGACCTACAATGAGCAGTTCTTC.

This clonotype has just a few counts. The V call is TRBV28, the J call TRBJ2-5; D is uncertain. This CDR3 is built from 14 residues. The ends were cut back, 6 bases at V and 4 bases at J, with 15 bases in the middle. The germline V gene has CDR1 MDHEN and CDR2 SYDVKM. In DNA, the CDR3 is TGTGCCAGCAGCCCAGGACCCGCACGAGAGACCCAGTACTTC. Amino acids: CASSPGPARETQYF. The full variable domain, completed using reference TRBV28 and TRBJ2-5, is DVKVTQSSRYLVKRTGEKVFLECVQDMDHENMFWYRQDPGLGLRLIYFSYDVKMKEKGDIPEGYSVSREKKERFSLILESASTNQTSMYLCASSPGPARETQYFGPGTRLLVL.

Note on this clonotype: Relative to the germline gene, one junction end is altered; a read error may explain this. The chain employs TRBV6-2 or TRBV6-3 and TRBJ1-6, with 7 bases matching TRBD1. Germline V gene data show CDR1 as MNHEY and CDR2 as SVGEGT. This CDR3 has 13 amino acids. Here the CDR3 DNA reads TGTGCCAGCAGACCCGACAGGGTTTCAGCCCTCCATTTT. Residues: CASRPDRVSALHF.

V gene TRBV29-1 combines with J gene TRBJ2-7; no reliable D call. CDR1 and CDR2 from the germline V gene are SQVTM and ANQGSEA. The CDR3 loop spans 14 amino acids. V gave up 6 bases and J gave up 7 bases, with 22 bases separating them. The CDR3 loop reads CSVGTSGGLGEQYF. The CDR3 DNA reads TGCAGCGTCGGTACATCGGGTGGTTTGGGGGAGCAGTACTTC.

About this clonotype: This may arise from a read error, as a much more abundant clone is one base away. The chain couples TRBV6-2 or TRBV6-3 to TRBJ1-1; TRBD1 might be the D (5 bases). The CDR3 has 13 amino acids. Per germline, CDR1 MNHEY and CDR2 SVGEGT. The CDR3 is CVSSPQGRIEAFF. DNA of the CDR3: TGTGTCAGCTCGCCGCAGGGTCGAATTGAAGCTTTCTTT.

Concerning this clonotype: Its ends do not fully match the called genes, so a read error is possible. For the CDR3, the DNA is TGTGTCAGCAGCTCCGTGGACTCAGGGGAGCAATACTTC. Its protein is CVSSSVDSGEQYF. The V gene is TRBV11-1, the J gene TRBJ2-7; weak D call: TRBD1 (6 bases). The CDR3 covers 13 residues. Germline CDR1 reads SGHAT; CDR2 reads FQDESV (reference sequence).

Of note for this clonotype: This could be a read error, since a much larger clone is one nucleotide away. The chain links TRBV11-2 to TRBJ2-3; TRBD2 agrees at 8 bases. The V segment lost 4 bases and the J segment 4 bases; nucleotides outside the gene matches: 13. Germline loops: CDR1 SGHAT, CDR2 FQNNGV. The CDR3 covers 17 residues. CDR3 DNA: TGTGCCAGCAGCTCCGGCGTGGCAAGCGGGAGTGCAGATACGCAGTATTTT. It codes for CASSSGVASGSADTQYF.

A remark on this clonotype: One end of the junction does not line up with germline, which may come from a read error. The chain is built from TRBV10-3 and TRBJ2-3; D might be TRBD2 (5 bases). Germline CDR1 ENHRY, CDR2 SYGVKD. The CDR3 loop spans 15 amino acids. The CDR3 is CPISEGRTSTDTQYF. In nucleotides, the CDR3 is TGTCCCATCAGTGAGGGCAGGACTAGCACAGATACGCAGTATTTT.

The DNA for the CDR3 is TGTGCCAGCAGTTTGGGACATGGGACCTACGAGCAGTACTTC. Amino acid sequence: CASSLGHGTYEQYF. The chain links TRBV12-3 or TRBV12-4 to TRBJ2-7, with D maybe TRBD1 (6 bases). The CDR3 is made up of 14 amino acids. Trimming shortened V by 3 bases and J by 2 bases, and 11 bases separated the two germline ends.

A word on this clonotype: This likely comes from a read error, as the CDR3 has no conserved phenylalanine or tryptophan at its end. V is TRBV10-3 and J is TRBJ2-5; 7 positions agree with TRBD1. The CDR3 is 13 amino acids. From germline, CDR1 is ENHRY and CDR2 SYGVKD. V was pared by 4 bases and J by 5 bases, with 4 bases of the junction left unmatched. CDR3 sequence (DNA): TGTGCCATCAGTGGACAGGGCGGGGAGACCCAGTACCTC. This sequence encodes CAISGQGGETQYL.

CDR3 loop: CANSYVSGRNKRTPYEQYF. The CDR3 DNA follows: TGTGCCAACAGCTACGTAAGCGGGAGAAATAAGCGGACTCCCTACGAGCAGTACTTC. The V call is TRBV6-6, the J call TRBJ2-7; 8 bases map to TRBD2. There are 19 residues in the CDR3. Germline lookup yields CDR1 MNHNY and CDR2 SVGAGI (reference sequence). With V trimmed by 10 bases and J by 2 bases, 25 bases remained unmatched.

The chain is built from TRBV2 and TRBJ2-3, with a weak D call TRBD2 (5 bases). Germline V gene data show CDR1 as SNHLY and CDR2 as FYNNEI. The CDR3 has 13 residues. The ends were cut back, 7 bases at V and 6 bases at J, with 14 bases in the middle. The CDR3 protein is CASTENGDDTQYF. The CDR3, as DNA: TGTGCCAGCACCGAGAACGGGGATGATACGCAGTATTTT. Looking up the rest from reference TRBV2 and TRBJ2-3 gives the full variable domain: EPEVTQTPSHQVTQMGQEVILRCVPISNHLYFYWYRQILGQKVEFLVSFYNNEISEKSEIFDDQFSVERPDGSNFTLKIRSTKLEDSAMYFCASTENGDDTQYFGPGTRLTVL.

A note on this clonotype: As the CDR3 is not closed by the conserved phenylalanine or tryptophan, this likely results from a read error. This chain joins TRBV4-1 and TRBJ2-7; perhaps TRBD2 as D (5 bases). Deletions cut 4 bases from V and 7 bases from J, with 17 bases between. Germline V lookup: CDR1 MGHRA, CDR2 YSYEKL. The CDR3 loop spans 14 amino acids. CDR3 sequence: CASSPARSRGEQYL. The CDR3 DNA is TGCGCCAGCAGCCCAGCCCGGTCCAGAGGGGAGCAGTACCTC.

As concerns this clonotype: A junction boundary mismatches the germline segment, possibly from a read error. The rearrangement joins TRBV6-1 to TRBJ2-5; no reliable D call. The CDR3 is 12 amino acids. CDR1 and CDR2 (germline): MNHNS, SASEGT. CDR3 nucleotide sequence: TGTGCCAGGAGTGAAGACATGAAGACCCAATACTTC. It yields the protein CARSEDMKTQYF.

Points on this clonotype: The junction departs from germline at one end; a sequencing error may be responsible. V and J are TRBV12-3 or TRBV12-4 and TRBJ1-1; D is uncertain. This CDR3 is built from 14 residues. CDR3 region: CANSRPILNTEAFF. CDR3 sequence (DNA): TGTGCCAACAGTCGGCCAATCCTGAATACTGAAGCTTTCTTT.

Worth noting for this clonotype: This may stem from a read error, because a much larger clone lies one nucleotide away. V and J are TRBV4-3 and TRBJ2-3; D unresolved. Trimming pared 4 bases from V and 4 bases from J, leaving 9 bases between. The CDR3 covers 13 residues. The germline V gene encodes CDR1 LGHNA and CDR2 YSLEER. For the CDR3, the DNA is TGCGCCAGCAGCCTAGAGACCCCAGATACGCAGTATTTT. Encoded protein: CASSLETPDTQYF.